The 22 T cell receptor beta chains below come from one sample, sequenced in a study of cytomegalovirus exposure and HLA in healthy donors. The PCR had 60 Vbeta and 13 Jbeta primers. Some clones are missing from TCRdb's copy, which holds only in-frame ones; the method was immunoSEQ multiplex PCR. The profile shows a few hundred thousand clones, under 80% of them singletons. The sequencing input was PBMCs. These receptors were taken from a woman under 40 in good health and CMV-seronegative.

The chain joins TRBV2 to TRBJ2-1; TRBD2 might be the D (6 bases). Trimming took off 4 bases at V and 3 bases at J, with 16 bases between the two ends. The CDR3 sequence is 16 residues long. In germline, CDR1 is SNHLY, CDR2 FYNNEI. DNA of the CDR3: TGTGCCAGCAGTGTGGGGGTTCCTAGCGTCTACAATGAGCAGTTCTTC. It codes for CASSVGVPSVYNEQFF.

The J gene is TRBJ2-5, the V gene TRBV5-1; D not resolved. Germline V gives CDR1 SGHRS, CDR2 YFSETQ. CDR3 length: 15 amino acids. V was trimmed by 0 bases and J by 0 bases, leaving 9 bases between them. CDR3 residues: CASSLVGSYQETQYF. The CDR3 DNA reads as TGCGCCAGCAGCTTGGTTGGCTCATACCAAGAGACCCAGTACTTC.

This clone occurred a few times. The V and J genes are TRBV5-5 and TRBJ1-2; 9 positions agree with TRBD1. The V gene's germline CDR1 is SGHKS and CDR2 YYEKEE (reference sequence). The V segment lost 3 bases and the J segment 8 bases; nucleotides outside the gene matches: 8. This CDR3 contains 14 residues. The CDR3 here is CASSSTGGGRGYTF. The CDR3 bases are TGTGCCAGCAGCTCGACAGGGGGAGGCCGGGGCTACACCTTC.

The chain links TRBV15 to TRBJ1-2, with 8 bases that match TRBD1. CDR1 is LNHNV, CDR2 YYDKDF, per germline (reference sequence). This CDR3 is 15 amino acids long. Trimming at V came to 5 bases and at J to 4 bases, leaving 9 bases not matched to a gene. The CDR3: CATSPSGTGIYGYTF. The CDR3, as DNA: TGTGCCACCAGCCCCTCCGGGACAGGCATCTATGGCTACACCTTC.

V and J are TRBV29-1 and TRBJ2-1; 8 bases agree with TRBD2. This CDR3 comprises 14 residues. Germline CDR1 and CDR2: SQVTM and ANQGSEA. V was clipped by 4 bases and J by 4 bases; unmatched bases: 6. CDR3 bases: TGCAGCGTTGGCCCGGCGGGGGGATACAATGAGCAGTTCTTC. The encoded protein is CSVGPAGGYNEQFF.

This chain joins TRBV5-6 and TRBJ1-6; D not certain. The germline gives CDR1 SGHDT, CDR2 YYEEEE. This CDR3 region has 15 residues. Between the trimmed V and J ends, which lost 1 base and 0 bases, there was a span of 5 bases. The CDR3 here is CASSLSSSYNSPLHF. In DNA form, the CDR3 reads TGTGCCAGCAGCTTGTCGAGCTCCTATAATTCACCCCTCCACTTT.

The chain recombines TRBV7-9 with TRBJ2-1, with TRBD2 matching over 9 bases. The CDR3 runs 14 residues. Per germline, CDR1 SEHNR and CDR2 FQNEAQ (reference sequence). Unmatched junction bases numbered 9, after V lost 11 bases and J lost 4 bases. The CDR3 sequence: CALEREDKYNEQFF. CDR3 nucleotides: TGTGCCCTGGAGCGGGAGGATAAGTACAATGAGCAGTTCTTC.

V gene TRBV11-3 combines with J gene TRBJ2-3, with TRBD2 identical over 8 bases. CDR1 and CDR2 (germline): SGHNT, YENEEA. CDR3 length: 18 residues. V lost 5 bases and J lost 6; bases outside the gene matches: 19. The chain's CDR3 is CASSIGEWRGVTRDTQYF. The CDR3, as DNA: TGTGCCAGCAGCATCGGAGAGTGGCGGGGGGTTACCCGGGATACGCAGTATTTT.

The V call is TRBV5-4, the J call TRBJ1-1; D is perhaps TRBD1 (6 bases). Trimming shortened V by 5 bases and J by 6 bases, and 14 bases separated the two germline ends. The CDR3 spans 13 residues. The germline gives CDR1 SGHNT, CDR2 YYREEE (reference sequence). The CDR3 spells CASSSQGWAEAFF. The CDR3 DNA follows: TGTGCCAGCAGTTCACAGGGTTGGGCTGAAGCTTTCTTT.

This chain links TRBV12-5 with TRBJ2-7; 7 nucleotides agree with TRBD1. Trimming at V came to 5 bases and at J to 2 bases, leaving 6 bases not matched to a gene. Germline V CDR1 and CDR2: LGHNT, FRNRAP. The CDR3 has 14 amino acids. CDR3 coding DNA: TGTGCTAGTGGTCAGACAGGGACAACCTACGAGCAGTACTTC. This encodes CASGQTGTTYEQYF.

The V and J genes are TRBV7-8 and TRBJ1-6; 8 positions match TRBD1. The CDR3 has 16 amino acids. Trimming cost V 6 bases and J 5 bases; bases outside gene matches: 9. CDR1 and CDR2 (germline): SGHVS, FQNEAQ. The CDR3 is CASSSQGVGNNSPLHF. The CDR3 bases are TGTGCCAGCAGTTCACAGGGGGTTGGCAATAATTCACCCCTCCACTTT.

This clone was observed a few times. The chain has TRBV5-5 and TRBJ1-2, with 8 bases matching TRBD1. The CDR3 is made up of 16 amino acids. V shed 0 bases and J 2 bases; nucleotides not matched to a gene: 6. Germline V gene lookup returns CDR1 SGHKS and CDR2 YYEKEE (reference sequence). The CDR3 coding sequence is TGTGCCAGCAGCTTGGCCGGGGGACAGGACAACTATGGCTACACCTTC. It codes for CASSLAGGQDNYGYTF.

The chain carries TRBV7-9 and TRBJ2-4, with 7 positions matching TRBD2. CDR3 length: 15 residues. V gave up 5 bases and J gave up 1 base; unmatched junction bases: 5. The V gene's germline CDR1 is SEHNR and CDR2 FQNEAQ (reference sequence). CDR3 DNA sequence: TGTGCCAGCAGCCCGCGGGGGTTGGCCAAAAACATTCAGTACTTC. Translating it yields CASSPRGLAKNIQYF.

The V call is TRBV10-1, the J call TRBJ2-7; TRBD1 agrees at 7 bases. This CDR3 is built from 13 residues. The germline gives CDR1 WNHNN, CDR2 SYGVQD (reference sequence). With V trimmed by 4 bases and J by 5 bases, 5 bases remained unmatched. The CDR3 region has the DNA TGCGCCAGCAGTGGGCCAGGGGGAGACGAGCAGTACTTC. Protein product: CASSGPGGDEQYF.

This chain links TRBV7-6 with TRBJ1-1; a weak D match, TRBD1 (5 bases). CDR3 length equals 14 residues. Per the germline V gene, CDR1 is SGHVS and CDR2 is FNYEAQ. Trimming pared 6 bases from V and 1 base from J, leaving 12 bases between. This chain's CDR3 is CASSFTGSNTEAFF. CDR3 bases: TGTGCCAGCAGTTTTACAGGATCGAACACTGAAGCTTTCTTT.

The CDR3 sequence is CAWSGQGGSYEQYF. The CDR3 DNA reads as TGTGCCTGGAGTGGACAGGGGGGCTCCTACGAGCAGTACTTC. This chain joins TRBV30 and TRBJ2-5; the match to TRBD1 covers 9 bases. With the DNA end fitting TRBJ2-7 better, the J assignment may be wrong. In germline, CDR1 is GTSNPN, CDR2 SVGIG (reference sequence). The CDR3 length is 14 residues.

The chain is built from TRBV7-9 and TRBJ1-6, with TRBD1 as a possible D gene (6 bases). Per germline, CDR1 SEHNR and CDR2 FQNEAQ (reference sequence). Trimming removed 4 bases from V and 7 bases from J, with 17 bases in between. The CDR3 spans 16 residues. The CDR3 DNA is TGTGCCAGCAGCTCAGAGGGGGGGAATAGGAATTCACCCCTCCACTTT. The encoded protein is CASSSEGGNRNSPLHF.

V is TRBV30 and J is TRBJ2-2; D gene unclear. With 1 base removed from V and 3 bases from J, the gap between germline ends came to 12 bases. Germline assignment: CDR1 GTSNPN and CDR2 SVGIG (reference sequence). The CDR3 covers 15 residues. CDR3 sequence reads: CAWSGPGADTGELFF. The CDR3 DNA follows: TGTGCCTGGAGTGGCCCTGGCGCGGACACCGGGGAGCTGTTTTTT. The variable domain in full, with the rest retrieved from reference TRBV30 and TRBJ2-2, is SQTIHQWPATLVQPVGSPLSLECTVEGTSNPNLYWYRQAAGRGLQLLFYSVGIGQISSEVPQNLSASRPQDRQFILSSKKLLLSDSGFYLCAWSGPGADTGELFFGEGSRLTVL.

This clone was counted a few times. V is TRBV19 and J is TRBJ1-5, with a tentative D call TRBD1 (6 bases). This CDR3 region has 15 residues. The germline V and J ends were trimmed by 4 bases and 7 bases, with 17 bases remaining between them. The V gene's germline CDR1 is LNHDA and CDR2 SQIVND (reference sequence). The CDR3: CASSTLQTGQQPQHF. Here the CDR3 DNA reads TGTGCCAGTAGTACTCTTCAGACAGGTCAGCAGCCCCAGCATTTT. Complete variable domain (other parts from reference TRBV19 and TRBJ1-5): DGGITQSPKYLFRKEGQNVTLSCEQNLNHDAMYWYRQDPGQGLRLIYYSQIVNDFQKGDIAEGYSVSREKKESFPLTVTSAQKNPTAFYLCASSTLQTGQQPQHFGDGTRLSIL.

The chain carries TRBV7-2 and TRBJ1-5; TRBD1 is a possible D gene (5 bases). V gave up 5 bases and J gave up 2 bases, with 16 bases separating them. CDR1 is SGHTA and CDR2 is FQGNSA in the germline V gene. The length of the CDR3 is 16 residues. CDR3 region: CASSLSRGGGNQPQHF. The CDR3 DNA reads TGTGCCAGCAGCCTTAGTCGGGGAGGGGGCAATCAGCCCCAGCATTTT.

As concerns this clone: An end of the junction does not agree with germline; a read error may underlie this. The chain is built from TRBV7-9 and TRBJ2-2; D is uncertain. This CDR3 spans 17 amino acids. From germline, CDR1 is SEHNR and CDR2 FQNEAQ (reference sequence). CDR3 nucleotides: TGTGTCAGCATCCCCTGGCGGTTTCCGTCGAACACCGGGGAGCTGTTTTTT. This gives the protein CVSIPWRFPSNTGELFF.

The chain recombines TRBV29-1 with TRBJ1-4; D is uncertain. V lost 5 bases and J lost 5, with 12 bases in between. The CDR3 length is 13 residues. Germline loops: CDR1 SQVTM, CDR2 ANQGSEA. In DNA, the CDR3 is TGCAGCGTTAAAACAGATTACAATGAAAAACTGTTTTTT. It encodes CSVKTDYNEKLFF.